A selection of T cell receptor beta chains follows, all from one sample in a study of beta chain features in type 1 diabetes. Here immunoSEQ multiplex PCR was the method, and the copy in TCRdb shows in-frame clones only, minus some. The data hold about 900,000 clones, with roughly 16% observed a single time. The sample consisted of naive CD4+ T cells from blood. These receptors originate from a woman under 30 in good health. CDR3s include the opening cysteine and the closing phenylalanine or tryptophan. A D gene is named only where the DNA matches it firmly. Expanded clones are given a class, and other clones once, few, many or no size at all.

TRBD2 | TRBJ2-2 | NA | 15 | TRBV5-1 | TGCGCCAGCAGCTTGGCTGGCGGGAGGGCCGGGGAGCTGTTTTTT | CASSLAGGRAGELFF
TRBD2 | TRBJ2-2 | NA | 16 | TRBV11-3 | TGTGCCAGCAGCGCCCGGTCTCCGGGACTAGCCGGGGAGCTGTTTTTT | CASSARSPGLAGELFF
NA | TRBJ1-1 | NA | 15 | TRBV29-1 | TGCAGCGTACTACCCCGTCTGTGGGTGAACACTGAAGCTTTCTTT | CSVLPRLWVNTEAFF
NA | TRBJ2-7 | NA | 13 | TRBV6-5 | TGTGCCAGCAGTCTCCGGGGAGGTTACGAGCAGTACTTC | CASSLRGGYEQYF
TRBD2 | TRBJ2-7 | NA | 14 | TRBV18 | TGTGCCAGCTCAACGGGGGGGAGCTCCTACGAGCAGTACTTC | CASSTGGSSYEQYF
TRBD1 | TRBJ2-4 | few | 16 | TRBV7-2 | TGTGCCAGCAGCGAGAGACCCGGGACAGGGGGGAACATTCAGTACTTC | CASSERPGTGGNIQYF
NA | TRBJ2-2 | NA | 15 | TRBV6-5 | TGTGCCAGCAGATCGGGAGCGACCGGTTCCGGGGAGCTGTTTTTT | CASRSGATGSGELFF
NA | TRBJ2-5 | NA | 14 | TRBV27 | TGTGCCAGCAGTGGGCTAGCGAGCCAAGAGACCCAGTACTTC | CASSGLASQETQYF
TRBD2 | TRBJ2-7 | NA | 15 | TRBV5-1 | TGCGCCAGCAGCTATAGGACGGGAGGGTCCTACGAGCAGTACTTC | CASSYRTGGSYEQYF
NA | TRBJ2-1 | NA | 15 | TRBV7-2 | TGTGCCAGCAGCTTAGTCGCTAGCGCTAACAATGAGCAGTTCTTC | CASSLVASANNEQFF
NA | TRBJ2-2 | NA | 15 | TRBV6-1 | TGTGCCAGCAGTGAACAGGAGCGGCTCACCGGGGAGCTGTTTTTT | CASSEQERLTGELFF
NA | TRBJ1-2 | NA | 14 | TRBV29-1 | TGCAGCGTTGATGGAGCATTATGGAGCCTTGGCTACACCTTC | CSVDGALWSLGYTF
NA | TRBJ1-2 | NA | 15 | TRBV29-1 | TGCAGCGTTCGGACCCCTGGAGACCCTAGGGATGGCTACACCTTC | CSVRTPGDPRDGYTF
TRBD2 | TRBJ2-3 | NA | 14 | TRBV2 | TGTGCCAGCCTGATACTAGCGGGAGTAGATACGCAGTATTTT | CASLILAGVDTQYF
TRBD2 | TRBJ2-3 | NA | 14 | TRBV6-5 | TGTGCCAGCAGGGTACTAGCGGGAGCAGATACGCAGTATTTT | CASRVLAGADTQYF
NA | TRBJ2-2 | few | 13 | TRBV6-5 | TGTGCCAGCAGGTTCGCCGGCACCGGGGAGCTGTTTTTT | CASRFAGTGELFF
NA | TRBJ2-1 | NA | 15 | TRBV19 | TGTGCCAGTAGTATAGTGACGACATCGTACAATGAGCAGTTCTTC | CASSIVTTSYNEQFF
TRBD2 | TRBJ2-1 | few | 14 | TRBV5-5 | TGTGCCAGCAGTTCGTCGGGCGGGAGACGGGAGCAGTTCTTC | CASSSSGGRREQFF
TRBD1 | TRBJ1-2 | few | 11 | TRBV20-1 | TGCAGTGCGCAGGGGGCGGGGGGCTACACCTTC | CSAQGAGGYTF
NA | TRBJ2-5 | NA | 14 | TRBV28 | TGTGCCAGCAGTTTAGTAGCGCTCCAAGAGACCCAGTACTTC | CASSLVALQETQYF
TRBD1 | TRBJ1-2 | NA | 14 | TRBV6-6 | TGTGCCAGCAGCCACCGACAGGGGATGGGTGGCTACACCTTC | CASSHRQGMGGYTF
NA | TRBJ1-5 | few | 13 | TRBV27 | TGTGCCAGCAGTAGAGGTGACAATCAGCCCCAGCATTTT | CASSRGDNQPQHF
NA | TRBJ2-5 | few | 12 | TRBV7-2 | TGTGCCAGCAGCTTAGTCGGCGTGACCCAGTACTTC | CASSLVGVTQYF
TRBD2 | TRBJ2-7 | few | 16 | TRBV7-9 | TGTGCCAGCAGTCCACCCCGACTAGCGGGACCCTACGAGCAGTACTTC | CASSPPRLAGPYEQYF
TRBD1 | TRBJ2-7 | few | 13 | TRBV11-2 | TGTGCCAGCAGCTTAGACAGGGGGTACGAGCAGTACTTC | CASSLDRGYEQYF
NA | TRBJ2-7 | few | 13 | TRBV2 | TGTGCCAGCACAGGACTTGCCTCCTACGAGCAGTACTTC | CASTGLASYEQYF
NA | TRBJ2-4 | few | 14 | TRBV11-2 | TGTGCCAGCAGCATAAGGCGTAGCAAAAACATTCAGTACTTC | CASSIRRSKNIQYF
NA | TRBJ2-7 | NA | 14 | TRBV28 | TGTGCCAGCAGTTTGCCCGGGAAATCCTACGAGCAGTACTTC | CASSLPGKSYEQYF
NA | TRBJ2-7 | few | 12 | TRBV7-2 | TGTGCCAGCAGGGGCGGCACCTACGAGCAGTACTTC | CASRGGTYEQYF
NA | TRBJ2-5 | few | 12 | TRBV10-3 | TGTGCCATCGGGCAGTACCAAGAGACCCAGTACTTC | CAIGQYQETQYF
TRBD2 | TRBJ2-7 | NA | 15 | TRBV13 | TGTGCCAGCAGCTCCCCAACTAGCGGGAGTTACGAGCAGTACTTC | CASSSPTSGSYEQYF
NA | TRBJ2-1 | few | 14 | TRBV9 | TGTGCCAGCAGCATACGGTCTCTCACCCATGAGCAGTTCTTC | CASSIRSLTHEQFF
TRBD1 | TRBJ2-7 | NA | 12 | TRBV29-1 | TGCAGCGTGGACAGGGGGCGCGGGGAGCAGTACTTC | CSVDRGRGEQYF
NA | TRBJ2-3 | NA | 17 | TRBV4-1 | TGCGCCAGCAGCCACCGCAGGACCCCCCCTAGCACAGATACGCAGTATTTT | CASSHRRTPPSTDTQYF
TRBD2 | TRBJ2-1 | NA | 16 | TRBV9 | TGTGCCAGCAGCTTAACCGGGACTAGTAGATACAATGAGCAGTTCTTC | CASSLTGTSRYNEQFF
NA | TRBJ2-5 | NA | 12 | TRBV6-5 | TGTGCCAGCAGTTACTCGTCGGAGACCCAGTACTTC | CASSYSSETQYF
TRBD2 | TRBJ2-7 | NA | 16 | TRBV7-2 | TGTGCCAGCAGCAAAACTACCGGGACTAGTTCTTACGAGCAGTACTTC | CASSKTTGTSSYEQYF